This T cell receptor (beta chain) was recovered during a study of regulatory T cells in long-lasting Graves disease. The wider study: It was over 5 years of antithyroid drugs, with positive TSH receptor antibodies, that meant persistent Graves' disease.

For TCR beta, libraries came from iRepertoire HTBI primers and Arm-PCR of CDR3 regions. TCRdb redid the calling of the multiplex PCR reads with MiXCR, one entry per CDR3 protein. The table has around 510,000 distinct CDR3 sequences, around 21% seen once; the top ten hold under 9%. Study-level results: Clonotypes that were public and shared totalled about 2,500 in persistent patients versus about a thousand in new patients.

The sample's time point: persistent/refractory GD, antithyroid drugs over 5 years with positive TRAb. PBMCs provided the RNA from which the TCR library was made. Trimming left V 5 bases short and J 1 base short, with 18 bases between. Germline V gene lookup returns CDR1 MDHEN and CDR2 SYDVKM. This CDR3 spans 16 amino acids. This clonotype was recorded at least ten times. Its target is not known. This rearrangement joins TRBV28 to TRBJ2-7, with D tentatively TRBD1 (5 bases). Source: peripheral blood mononuclear cells (PBMCs), taken when the disease was refractory, from a patient treated with antithyroid drugs. The sequence derives from a female donor with Graves disease. CDR3 amino acids: CASSPHLTGTSYEQYF. As DNA, the CDR3 is TGTGCCAGCAGTCCACATCTCACAGGTACTTCCTACGAGCAGTACTTC.